This T cell receptor beta chain is from a study of Ad26.COV2.S vaccination and SARS-CoV-2 variants. Study summary: Once or twice, 56 days apart, Ad26.COV2.S was delivered intramuscularly.

Germline values: CDR1 MNHEY, CDR2 SVGEGT. CDR3 length equals 13 residues. V was clipped by 4 bases and J by 4 bases, with 10 bases between them. Libraries were prepared by immunoSEQ multiplex PCR; TCRdb keeps only in-frame clonotypes and omits some of them. This sample carries 350,000 to 500,000 clones, over 75% of them seen once, and the ten largest clones take 12%. The treatment was: roughly 20 received Ad26.COV2.S at low or high dose, single or two shots; several received placebo; per-sample allocation not given. Sampling was performed 63 days after the first vaccine or placebo injection. The source material was peripheral blood, sampled in a trial of Ad26.COV2.S vaccine versus placebo. The genes are TRBV6-2 or TRBV6-3 and TRBJ1-1, with D perhaps TRBD1 (5 bases). This TCR was recovered from a person aged 18 to 65 who received the Ad26.COV2.S COVID-19 vaccine or a placebo. CDR3 coding DNA: TGTGCCAGCAGTTGGGTGGGGCTCACTGAAGCTTTCTTT. It codes for CASSWVGLTEAFF.